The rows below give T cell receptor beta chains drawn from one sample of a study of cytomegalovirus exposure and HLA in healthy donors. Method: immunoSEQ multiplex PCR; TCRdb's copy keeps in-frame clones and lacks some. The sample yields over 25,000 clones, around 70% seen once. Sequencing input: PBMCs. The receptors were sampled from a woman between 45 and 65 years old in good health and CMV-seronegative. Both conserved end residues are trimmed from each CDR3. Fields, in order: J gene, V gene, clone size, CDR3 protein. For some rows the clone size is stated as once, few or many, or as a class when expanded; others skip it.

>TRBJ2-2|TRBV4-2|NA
ASSPGTGELF
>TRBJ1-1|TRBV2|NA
ASSGQGGKDLNTEAF
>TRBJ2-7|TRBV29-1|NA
SVSYGGLVGVGEQY
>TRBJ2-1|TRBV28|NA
ASSLSGLDNNEQF
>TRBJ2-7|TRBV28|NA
ASSSAGQAGSEQY
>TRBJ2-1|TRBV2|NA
ASTGRTSGRALSYNEQF
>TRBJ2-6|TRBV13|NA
ASSLPSSGANVLT
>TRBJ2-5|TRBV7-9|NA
ASSSRTGETQY
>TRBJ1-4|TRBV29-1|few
SGKAGEKLF
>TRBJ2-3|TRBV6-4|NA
ASSELAGADTQY
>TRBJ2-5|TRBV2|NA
ASSEASPQY
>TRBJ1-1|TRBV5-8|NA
ASRWAENTEAF
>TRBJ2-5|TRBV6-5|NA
ASSYSGGYVEKY
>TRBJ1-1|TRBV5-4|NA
ASSLDRGGTEAF
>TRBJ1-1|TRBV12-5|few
ASGLVLGERSTEAF
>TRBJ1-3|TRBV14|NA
ASSLDRNTIY
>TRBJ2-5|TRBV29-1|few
SAFAGGETQY
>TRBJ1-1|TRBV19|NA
ASIPGGRTEAF
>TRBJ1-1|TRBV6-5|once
ASSRGNTEAF
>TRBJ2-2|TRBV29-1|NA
SVYLLTGAGELF
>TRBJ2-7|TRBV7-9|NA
ASSHTGQTYEQY
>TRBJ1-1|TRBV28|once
ASSLVAGTEAF
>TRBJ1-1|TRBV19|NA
ASSRAKWNTEAF
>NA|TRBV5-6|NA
ASSLYEQGRHEQY
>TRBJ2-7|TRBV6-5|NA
ASSRQGTSYEQY
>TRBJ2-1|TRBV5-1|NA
ASSPGGEQF
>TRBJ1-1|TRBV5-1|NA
ASSYGQVGAEAF